What follows is one T cell receptor beta chain and its context. What it binds is unknown. The entry originates in a study of T-cell memory formation after mild COVID-19. Study-level information: The study found TCR clusters largely donor specific.

Whole-study findings and limits: Prior to infection, memory already included some responding clones, suggesting cross-reactive memory joined.

Unmatched junction bases numbered 9, after V lost 4 bases and J lost 2 bases. The CDR3 totals 16 residues. CDR1 and CDR2 from the germline V gene are SGDLS and YYNGEE. Sample barcodes and UMIs were carried by the TCR alpha and TCR beta cDNA libraries that 5'RACE generated with constant-segment primers. TCRdb ran MiXCR on the 5' RACE reads and lists one entry per CDR3 protein. Among some 350,000 distinct CDR3 sequences listed, 13% were seen once. Sequencing was done on a sample of PBMCs or a T cell subset sorted from them (not recorded which). The chain recombines TRBV9 with TRBJ2-1; 7 nucleotides line up with TRBD1. The receptor comes from a man between 18 and 35 years old who had mild COVID-19 (a few samples of this study predate the infection). Cell type and time point are not known. The CDR3 is CASSRSGQGAYNEQFF. CDR3 in DNA: TGTGCCAGCAGCCGTAGTGGGCAGGGGGCCTACAATGAGCAGTTCTTC.